The entry that follows covers one T cell receptor beta chain sequence. Its antigen is as yet unknown. The data were obtained in a study of T-cell memory formation after mild COVID-19. Notes on the study in general: Still unconfirmed is whether the second-wave clones peaking on day 37 recognized SARS-CoV-2.

UMIs and sample barcodes were carried by the TCR alpha and TCR beta cDNA libraries that 5'RACE produced using constant-segment primers. A single record per CDR3 protein comes from TCRdb applying MiXCR to the 5' RACE reads. The sample gives roughly 180,000 distinct CDR3 sequences, around 10% of which show up once; less than 4% is in the top ten. The germline CDR1 and CDR2 sequences are SGHRS and YFSETQ. V lost 2 bases, J lost 2 bases, and 9 bases lay in between. The length of the CDR3 is 14 residues. This receptor was taken from a man younger than 35 who had mild COVID-19 (a few samples of this study predate the infection). Cell type and time point are not known. The chain is built from TRBV5-1 and TRBJ2-3; a weak D match, TRBD1 (6 bases). The source material was PBMCs or a T cell subset sorted from them (not recorded which). The chain's CDR3 is CASSLDRTTDTQYF. In DNA form, the CDR3 reads TGCGCCAGCAGCTTAGACAGGACCACAGATACGCAGTATTTT.